Presented here are 17 T cell receptor beta chains from one specimen sequenced in a study of CD8 T cells in ankylosing spondylitis. One entry per CDR3 protein, called by TCRdb with MiXCR from the 5' RACE reads. The sample has approximately 100,000 distinct CDR3 sequences, more than 20% seen once; the top ten hold roughly an eighth. The sequenced material came from synovial fluid, either unsorted or a sorted T cell fraction (not recorded which). Receptors were obtained from a male donor with ankylosing spondylitis.

This clonotype was found a few times. The gene calls are TRBV6-1 and TRBJ2-1; D unresolved. CDR1 is MNHNS, CDR2 SASEGT, per germline. Trimming stripped 2 bases from V and 8 bases from J, with 10 bases between. The CDR3 has 13 amino acids. CDR3 loop: CASSEPRWDEQFF. CDR3 DNA sequence: TGTGCCAGCAGTGAACCTAGGTGGGATGAGCAGTTCTTC.

This clonotype has only a few counts. The V gene is TRBV7-2, the J gene TRBJ1-4, with no clear D. Deletions cut 5 bases from V and 3 bases from J, with 10 bases between. Germline CDR1 and CDR2: SGHTA and FQGNSA. This CDR3 is built from 14 residues. The CDR3 protein is CASSQGSSNEKLFF. CDR3 nucleotides: TGTGCCAGCAGCCAAGGGTCTTCTAATGAAAAACTGTTTTTT.

This clonotype was counted many times. V usage is TRBV5-1 and J usage is TRBJ2-2; D unresolved. V lost 0 bases to trimming and J lost 5 bases, with 5 bases between them. The CDR3 sequence is 13 residues long. Germline loops: CDR1 SGHRS, CDR2 YFSETQ. DNA for the CDR3: TGCGCCAGCAGCTTGGAGACAACCGGGGAGCTGTTTTTT. Its translation: CASSLETTGELFF.

The chain has TRBV6-1 and TRBJ1-6; a weak D match, TRBD1 (5 bases). CDR3 length: 15 residues. Between the trimmed V and J ends, which lost 6 bases and 9 bases, there was a span of 18 bases. The germline V gene encodes CDR1 MNHNS and CDR2 SASEGT. CDR3 nucleotide sequence: TGTGCCAGCAGGGTAGACAGCGGGGATGCTTCACCCCTCCACTTT. Translated, it gives CASRVDSGDASPLHF.

This clonotype has a count of ten or more. J is TRBJ2-7 and V is TRBV2, with D possibly matching TRBD2 (7 bases). This CDR3 spans 12 amino acids. V lost 8 bases to trimming and J lost 6 bases, with 14 bases between them. Germline-derived CDR1 and CDR2 are SNHLY and FYNNEI. The CDR3 reads CASGRGFGEQYF. DNA for the CDR3: TGTGCCAGCGGGAGGGGGTTCGGCGAGCAGTACTTC.

This clonotype showed up just a few times. The chain has TRBV3-1 and TRBJ1-3, with D possibly TRBD1 on 5 matching bases. The germline V gene has CDR1 LGHDT and CDR2 YNNKEL (reference sequence). The length of the CDR3 is 14 residues. V was cut by 1 base and J by 5 bases, with 9 bases left in between. CDR3 in DNA: TGTGCCAGCAGCCAAGGAGGGGCTAGAAACACCATATATTTT. It specifies CASSQGGARNTIYF.

This clonotype was detected only once. The chain uses TRBV11-2 and TRBJ2-1, with 14 bases matching TRBD2. V lost 5 bases, J lost 6 bases, and 3 bases stayed unmatched. This CDR3 is 15 amino acids long. Germline loops: CDR1 SGHAT, CDR2 FQNNGV. In DNA form, the CDR3 reads TGTGCCAGCAGCAAGACTAGCGGGAGGGCCAATGAGCAGTTCTTC. It codes for CASSKTSGRANEQFF.

This clonotype showed up many times. The chain carries TRBV20-1 and TRBJ1-2; D unclear. Trimming cost V 5 bases and J 8 bases, with 12 bases left between them. Germline V gene sequence: CDR1 DFQATT, CDR2 SNEGSKA (reference sequence). The CDR3 sequence is 11 residues long. CDR3 sequence reads: CSAGLPEGYTF. The CDR3 coding sequence is TGCAGTGCTGGACTGCCGGAGGGCTACACCTTC.

This clonotype appeared a single time. The rearrangement uses TRBV20-1 and TRBJ2-1, with D maybe TRBD1 (5 bases). Deletions cut 6 bases from V and 0 bases from J, with 9 bases between. Germline V lookup: CDR1 DFQATT, CDR2 SNEGSKA (reference sequence). The CDR3 extends over 13 amino acids. CDR3 sequence: CSALGVSYNEQFF. In DNA, the CDR3 is TGCAGTGCCCTAGGGGTCTCCTACAATGAGCAGTTCTTC.

This clonotype was observed a handful of times. The CDR3 region has the DNA TGTGCCACAACCGGGACAGGGGGCCCCGATACGCAGTATTTT. It yields the protein CATTGTGGPDTQYF. The V gene is TRBV6-1, the J gene TRBJ2-3; 12 nucleotides agree with TRBD1. CDR1 is MNHNS, CDR2 SASEGT, per germline. CDR3 length: 14 residues. Germline trimming cut 10 bases from V and 6 bases from J; bases unmatched to any gene: 8.

The table lists this clonotype with a few counts. The chain employs TRBV3-1 and TRBJ2-3, with D perhaps TRBD1 (6 bases). The CDR3 length is 15 residues. Germline V lookup: CDR1 LGHDT, CDR2 YNNKEL (reference sequence). V was cut by 8 bases and J by 1 base, with 16 bases left in between. The CDR3 sequence is CASGGTQMGTDTQYF. Written as DNA, the CDR3 is TGTGCCAGCGGGGGCACCCAGATGGGCACAGATACGCAGTATTTT.

This chain uses TRBV7-9 with TRBJ1-4; no clear D. The CDR3 has 15 amino acids. Looked up from germline, CDR1 is SEHNR and CDR2 is FQNEAQ (reference sequence). V lost 2 bases to trimming and J lost 4 bases, with 11 bases between them. In nucleotides, the CDR3 is TGTGCCAGCAGCTTATCGGGGTTCGGTAATGAAAAACTGTTTTTT. The encoded protein is CASSLSGFGNEKLFF.

This clonotype came up a few times. This rearrangement joins TRBV12-3 or TRBV12-4 to TRBJ1-6; unclear D gene. V was pared by 1 base and J by 8 bases, with 9 bases between. CDR3 length: 14 residues. The CDR3 sequence: CASSLGQKDSPLHF. CDR3 sequence (DNA): TGTGCCAGCAGTTTAGGGCAGAAGGATTCACCCCTCCACTTT.

CDR3 region: CASSTRGRDLRGYTF. The CDR3 DNA reads TGTGCCAGCAGCACGAGGGGAAGGGACCTTCGCGGCTACACCTTC. This sequence joins TRBV5-4 and TRBJ1-2, with a possible D match to TRBD1 (5 bases). Germline CDR1 is SGHNT and CDR2 is YYREEE (reference sequence). The germline V and J ends were trimmed by 4 bases and 8 bases, with 21 bases remaining between them. The CDR3 extends over 15 amino acids.

V and J are TRBV7-9 and TRBJ1-1; D is unresolved. This CDR3 region has 14 residues. Per the germline V gene, CDR1 is SEHNR and CDR2 is FQNEAQ (reference sequence). V lost 3 bases to trimming and J lost 5 bases, with 13 bases between them. The DNA for the CDR3 is TGTGCCAGCAGCTTCCGTGACACCAGGACTGAAGCTTTCTTT. This translates into CASSFRDTRTEAFF.

J is TRBJ2-1 and V is TRBV6-2 or TRBV6-3; D is unresolved. V was trimmed by 2 bases and J by 2 bases, leaving 13 bases between them. This CDR3 is built from 16 residues. The germline V gene encodes CDR1 MNHEY and CDR2 SVGEGT. CDR3 DNA sequence: TGTGCCAGCAGTTACCGTACTTTCGGGCCCTACAATGAGCAGTTCTTC. Residues: CASSYRTFGPYNEQFF.

DNA of the CDR3: TGTGCCTGGACCTTTTACCGTGAGCAGTTCTTC. The encoded protein is CAWTFYREQFF. The chain links TRBV30 to TRBJ2-1, with D hard to call. This CDR3 is 11 amino acids long. Per germline, CDR1 GTSNPN and CDR2 SVGIG (reference sequence). The V end lost 4 bases, the J end lost 9 bases, and 10 bases lay between the germline ends. The full variable domain, completed using reference TRBV30 and TRBJ2-1, is SQTIHQWPATLVQPVGSPLSLECTVEGTSNPNLYWYRQAAGRGLQLLFYSVGIGQISSEVPQNLSASRPQDRQFILSSKKLLLSDSGFYLCAWTFYREQFFGPGTRLTVL.